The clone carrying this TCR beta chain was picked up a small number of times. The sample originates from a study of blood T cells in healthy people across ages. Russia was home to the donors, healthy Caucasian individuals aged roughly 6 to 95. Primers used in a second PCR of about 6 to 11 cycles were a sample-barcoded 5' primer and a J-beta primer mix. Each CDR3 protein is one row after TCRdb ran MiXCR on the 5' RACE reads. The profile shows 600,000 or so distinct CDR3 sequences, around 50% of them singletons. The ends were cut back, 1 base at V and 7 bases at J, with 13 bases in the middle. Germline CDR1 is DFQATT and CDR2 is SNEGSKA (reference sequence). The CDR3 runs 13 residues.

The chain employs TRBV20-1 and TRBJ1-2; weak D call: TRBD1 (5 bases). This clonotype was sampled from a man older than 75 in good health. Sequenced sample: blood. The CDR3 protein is CSARGEGEGGYTF. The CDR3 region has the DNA TGCAGTGCTAGAGGGGAAGGGGAGGGTGGCTACACCTTC.